Shown below are 17 T cell receptor beta chains from a single sample sequenced in a study of blood T cell repertoires in COVID-19. Profiling relied on immunoSEQ multiplex PCR, and the TCRdb table lists in-frame clones only, not all of them. The sample lists about 180,000 clones; 85% were seen once. The sample consisted of PBMCs or T cells enriched from blood (not recorded which). All receptors derive from a man aged 35 to 55 who had recovered from COVID-19.

This rearrangement joins TRBV30 to TRBJ1-1; D is possibly TRBD1 (6 bases). The CDR3 spans 14 residues. Between the trimmed V and J ends, which lost 5 bases and 2 bases, there was a span of 15 bases. CDR1 and CDR2 (germline): GTSNPN, SVGIG (reference sequence). The CDR3 sequence: CAWVRGPTNTEAFF. Written as DNA, the CDR3 is TGTGCCTGGGTCAGGGGTCCCACAAACACTGAAGCTTTCTTT.

Comments on this clone: With a much larger clone just one base away, this may be a read error. The chain carries TRBV2 and TRBJ2-2, with 7 bases aligning to TRBD2. The CDR3 has 14 amino acids. In germline, CDR1 is SNHLY, CDR2 FYNNEI. V gave up 8 bases and J gave up 0 bases; unmatched junction bases: 3. DNA of the CDR3: TGTGCCAGCGGAGGACTAGCGAACACCGGGGAGCTGTTTTTT. Translating it yields CASGGLANTGELFF.

Only one count was recorded for this clone. V is TRBV10-2 and J is TRBJ2-7; 10 nucleotides align to TRBD2. CDR1 is WSHSY and CDR2 is SAAADI in the germline V gene. The V gene end was trimmed by 7 bases and the J gene end by 6 bases; junction bases not matched to a gene: 21. The CDR3 spans 18 residues. CDR3 protein: CASTSRASGSPYRPEQYF. The DNA for the CDR3 is TGCGCCAGCACCTCACGGGCTAGCGGGAGCCCTTACCGACCCGAGCAGTACTTC.

The V gene is TRBV19, the J gene TRBJ1-5, with a weak D call TRBD1 (5 bases). This CDR3 spans 13 amino acids. Trimming stripped 8 bases from V and 4 bases from J, with 12 bases between. CDR1 and CDR2 (germline): LNHDA, SQIVND (reference sequence). The CDR3 reads CASSDRPNQPQHF. The CDR3 region has the DNA TGTGCCAGTTCCGACAGACCAAATCAGCCCCAGCATTTT.

The J gene is TRBJ2-3, the V gene TRBV28; 7 bases are shared with TRBD2. CDR1 and CDR2 (germline): MDHEN, SYDVKM. Trimming cost V 5 bases and J 2 bases; bases outside gene matches: 7. The CDR3 spans 15 residues. The CDR3 DNA is TGTGCCAGCAGTCCGGACGGGAGGCACACAGATACGCAGTATTTT. Encoded protein: CASSPDGRHTDTQYF.

This clone was recorded once. This chain joins TRBV7-6 and TRBJ2-5; 7 positions agree with TRBD1. Trimming took 5 bases from V and 5 from J; bases not matched to a gene: 8. This CDR3 has 14 residues. CDR1 is SGHVS and CDR2 is FNYEAQ in the germline V gene. The CDR3 DNA reads as TGTGCCAGCAGCCCCGAGACAGGGCGGGAGACCCAGTACTTC. It is translated as CASSPETGRETQYF.

The CDR3 spells CASERSGSNQPQHF. The CDR3 DNA follows: TGCGCCAGCGAAAGGAGCGGGAGCAATCAGCCCCAGCATTTT. This chain connects TRBV4-1 to TRBJ1-5, with D unclear. Germline values: CDR1 MGHRA, CDR2 YSYEKL. V lost 8 bases to trimming and J lost 1 base, with 12 bases between them. This CDR3 is 14 amino acids long.

This clone was counted between two and nine times. The J gene is TRBJ1-2, the V gene TRBV10-3; weak D call: TRBD1 (6 bases). Deletions cut 4 bases from V and 0 bases from J, with 15 bases between. This CDR3 contains 16 residues. Germline values: CDR1 ENHRY, CDR2 SYGVKD. The CDR3 region is CAISATSGAPNYGYTF. Written as DNA, the CDR3 is TGTGCCATCAGTGCTACTTCAGGGGCCCCTAACTATGGCTACACCTTC.

The genes are TRBV6-5 and TRBJ2-1, with 8 bases identical to TRBD1. J was trimmed by 1 base and V by 0 bases; bases with no gene match: 2. The V gene's germline CDR1 is MNHEY and CDR2 SVGAGI. The CDR3 is made up of 16 amino acids. In DNA form, the CDR3 reads TGTGCCAGCAGTTACTCCGGACAGGGTTCCTACAATGAGCAGTTCTTC. This gives the protein CASSYSGQGSYNEQFF.

This clone was picked up a small number of times. The J gene is TRBJ1-4, the V gene TRBV28; TRBD1 agrees at 10 bases. In germline, CDR1 is MDHEN, CDR2 SYDVKM. Trimming at V came to 5 bases and at J to 0 bases, leaving 9 bases not matched to a gene. This CDR3 is built from 18 residues. CDR3 in amino acids: CASSPLGQGDSTNEKLFF. In nucleotides, the CDR3 is TGTGCCAGCAGTCCACTCGGACAGGGGGACTCAACTAATGAAAAACTGTTTTTT.

The chain recombines TRBV5-1 with TRBJ1-4, with D hard to call. Germline CDR1 SGHRS, CDR2 YFSETQ. This CDR3 is built from 15 residues. Trimming pared 4 bases from V and 2 bases from J, leaving 12 bases between. The CDR3 nucleotides are TGCGCCAGCAGCCTTCTACCGGGGACTAATGAAAAACTGTTTTTT. Translated: CASSLLPGTNEKLFF.

The gene calls are TRBV19 and TRBJ1-3; tentatively, D is TRBD1 (5 bases). Germline V gene lookup returns CDR1 LNHDA and CDR2 SQIVND (reference sequence). The CDR3 totals 15 residues. Trimming removed 7 bases at V and 4 bases at J, with 17 bases between. Here the CDR3 reads CASTPGGGYGNTIYF. The CDR3 DNA reads TGTGCCAGTACCCCGGGGGGGGGTTACGGAAACACCATATATTTT.

J is TRBJ2-3 and V is TRBV4-1, with 14 nucleotides matching TRBD2. The CDR3 runs to 16 residues. CDR1 and CDR2 (germline): MGHRA, YSYEKL. Losses at the gene ends were 4 bases for V and 6 bases for J; bases not matched to a gene: 6. CDR3 nucleotides: TGCGCCAGCAGCCCCGGGACTAGCGGGAGTCAGGATACGCAGTATTTT. Its protein product is CASSPGTSGSQDTQYF.

V and J are TRBV5-4 and TRBJ1-6; D may be TRBD1 (5 bases). The germline gives CDR1 SGHNT, CDR2 YYREEE (reference sequence). The ends were cut back, 0 bases at V and 9 bases at J, with 13 bases in the middle. The CDR3 spans 15 residues. The CDR3 DNA reads TGTGCCAGCAGCTTGGCCGGGGGGATCGGTTCACCCCTCCACTTT. It encodes CASSLAGGIGSPLHF.

The V gene is TRBV5-1, the J gene TRBJ2-1, with 7 positions matching TRBD2. Per the germline V gene, CDR1 is SGHRS and CDR2 is YFSETQ. Germline trimming cut 0 bases from V and 8 bases from J; bases unmatched to any gene: 11. CDR3 length: 16 residues. For the CDR3, the DNA is TGCGCCAGCAGCTTGGCCAGTGCGGGAGCTAGGCATGAGCAGTTCTTC. Its translation: CASSLASAGARHEQFF.

This chain links TRBV6-6 with TRBJ2-3; TRBD2 is a possible D gene (5 bases). This CDR3 comprises 16 residues. Trimming pared 0 bases from V and 2 bases from J, leaving 12 bases between. Germline CDR1 is MNHNY and CDR2 is SVGAGI (reference sequence). The CDR3: CASSYSGDYTTDTQYF. The CDR3 nucleotides read TGTGCCAGCAGTTACTCCGGCGACTATACCACAGATACGCAGTATTTT.

V is TRBV27 and J is TRBJ2-3; 10 nucleotides line up with TRBD2. The germline CDR1 and CDR2 sequences are MNHEY and SMNVEV (reference sequence). The CDR3 extends over 15 amino acids. V lost 8 bases to trimming and J lost 2 bases; unmatched junction nucleotides: 7. Written as DNA, the CDR3 is TGTGCCAGCGGATTAGCGGGGGGTCACACAGATACGCAGTATTTT. Its translation is CASGLAGGHTDTQYF.